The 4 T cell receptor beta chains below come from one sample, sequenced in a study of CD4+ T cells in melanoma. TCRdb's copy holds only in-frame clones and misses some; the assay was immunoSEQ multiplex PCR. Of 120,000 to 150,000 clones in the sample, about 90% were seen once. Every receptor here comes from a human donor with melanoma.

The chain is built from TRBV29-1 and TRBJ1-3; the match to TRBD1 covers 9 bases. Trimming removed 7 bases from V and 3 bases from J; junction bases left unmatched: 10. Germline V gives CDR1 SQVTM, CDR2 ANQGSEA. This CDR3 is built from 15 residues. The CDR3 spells CSGTGTGTFGNTIYF. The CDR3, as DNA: TGCAGCGGAACCGGGACAGGGACTTTTGGAAACACCATATATTTT.

In DNA form, the CDR3 reads TGTGCCAGCAGTACCCGACAGGGGCGGGAATCGTGTACCTTC. Translation gives CASSTRQGRESCTF. The chain employs TRBV28 and TRBJ1-2, with 8 positions matching TRBD1. V dropped 5 bases and J dropped 14; count of bases not matched to a gene: 16. The germline CDR1 and CDR2 sequences are MDHEN and SYDVKM. This CDR3 region has 14 residues.

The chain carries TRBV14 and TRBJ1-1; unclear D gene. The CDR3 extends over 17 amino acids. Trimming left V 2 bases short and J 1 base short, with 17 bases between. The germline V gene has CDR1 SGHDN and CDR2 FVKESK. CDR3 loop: CASSQRHLSVQNTEAFF. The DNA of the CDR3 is TGTGCCAGCAGCCAAAGGCATCTGTCGGTCCAGAACACTGAAGCTTTCTTT.

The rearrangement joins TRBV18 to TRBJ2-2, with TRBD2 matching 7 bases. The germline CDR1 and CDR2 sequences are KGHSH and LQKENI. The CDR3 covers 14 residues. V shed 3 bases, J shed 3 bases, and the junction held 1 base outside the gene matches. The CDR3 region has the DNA TGTGCCAGCTCACCCCGGGGGGACACCGGGGAGCTGTTTTTT. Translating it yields CASSPRGDTGELFF.